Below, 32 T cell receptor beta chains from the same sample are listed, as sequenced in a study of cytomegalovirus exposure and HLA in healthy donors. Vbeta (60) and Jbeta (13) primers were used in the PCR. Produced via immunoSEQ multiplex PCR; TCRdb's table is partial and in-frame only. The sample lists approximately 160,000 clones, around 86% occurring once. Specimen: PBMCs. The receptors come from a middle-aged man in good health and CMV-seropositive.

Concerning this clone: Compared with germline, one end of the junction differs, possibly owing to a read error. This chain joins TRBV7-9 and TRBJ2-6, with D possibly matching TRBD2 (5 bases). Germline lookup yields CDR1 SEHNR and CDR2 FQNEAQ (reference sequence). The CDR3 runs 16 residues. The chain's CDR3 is CSSSPEGSSGANVLTF. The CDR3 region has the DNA TGTTCCAGCAGCCCCGAGGGATCCTCTGGGGCCAACGTCCTGACTTTC.

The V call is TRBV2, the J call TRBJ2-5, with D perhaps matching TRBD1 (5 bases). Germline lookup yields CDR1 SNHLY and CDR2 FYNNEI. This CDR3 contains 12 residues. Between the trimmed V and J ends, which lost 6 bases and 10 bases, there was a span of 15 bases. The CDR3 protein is CASRQDVEFQYF. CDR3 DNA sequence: TGTGCCAGCAGACAGGACGTGGAGTTCCAGTACTTC. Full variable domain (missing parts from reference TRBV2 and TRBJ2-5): EPEVTQTPSHQVTQMGQEVILRCVPISNHLYFYWYRQILGQKVEFLVSFYNNEISEKSEIFDDQFSVERPDGSNFTLKIRSTKLEDSAMYFCASRQDVEFQYFGPGTRLLVL.

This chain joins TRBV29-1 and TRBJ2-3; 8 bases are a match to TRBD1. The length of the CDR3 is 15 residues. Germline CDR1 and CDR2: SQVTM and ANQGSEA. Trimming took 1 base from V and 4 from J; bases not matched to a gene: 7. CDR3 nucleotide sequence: TGCAGCGTTGAAGGAATGACAGGGGCACCAGATACGCAGTATTTT. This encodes CSVEGMTGAPDTQYF.

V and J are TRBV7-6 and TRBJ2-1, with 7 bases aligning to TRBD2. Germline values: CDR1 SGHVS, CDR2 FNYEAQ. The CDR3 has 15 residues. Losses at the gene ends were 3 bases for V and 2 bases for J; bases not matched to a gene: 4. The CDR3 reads CASSLTSWTYNEQFF. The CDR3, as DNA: TGTGCCAGCAGCTTGACTAGCTGGACCTACAATGAGCAGTTCTTC.

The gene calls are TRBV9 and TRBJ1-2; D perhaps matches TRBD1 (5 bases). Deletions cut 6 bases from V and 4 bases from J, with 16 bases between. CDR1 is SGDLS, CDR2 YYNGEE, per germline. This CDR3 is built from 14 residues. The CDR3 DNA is TGTGCCAGCAACCAGGGCTCCTCTAGCTATGGCTACACCTTC. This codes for CASNQGSSSYGYTF. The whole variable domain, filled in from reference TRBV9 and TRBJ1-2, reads DSGVTQTPKHLITATGQRVTLRCSPRSGDLSVYWYQQSLDQGLQFLIQYYNGEERAKGNILERFSAQQFPDLHSELNLSSLELGDSALYFCASNQGSSSYGYTFGSGTRLTVV.

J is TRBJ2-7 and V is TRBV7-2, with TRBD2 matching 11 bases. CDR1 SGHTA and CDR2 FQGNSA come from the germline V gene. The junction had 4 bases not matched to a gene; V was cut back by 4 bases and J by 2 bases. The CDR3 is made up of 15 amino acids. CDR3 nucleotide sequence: TGTGCCAGCAGCTCCCTGGGACTAGCGGCCTACGAGCAGTACTTC. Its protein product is CASSSLGLAAYEQYF.

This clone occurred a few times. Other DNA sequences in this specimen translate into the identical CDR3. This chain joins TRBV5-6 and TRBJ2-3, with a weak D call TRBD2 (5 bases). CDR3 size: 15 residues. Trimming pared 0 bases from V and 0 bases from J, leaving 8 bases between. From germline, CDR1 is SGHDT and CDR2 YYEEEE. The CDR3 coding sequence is TGTGCCAGCAGCTTGGTTGGCGGGAGCACAGATACGCAGTATTTT. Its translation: CASSLVGGSTDTQYF.

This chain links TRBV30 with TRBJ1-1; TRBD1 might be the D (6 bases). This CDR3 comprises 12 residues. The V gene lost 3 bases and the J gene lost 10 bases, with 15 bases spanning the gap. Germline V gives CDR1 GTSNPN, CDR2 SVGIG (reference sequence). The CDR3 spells CAWRETGGRAFF. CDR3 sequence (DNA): TGTGCCTGGAGAGAGACGGGGGGCAGAGCTTTCTTT.

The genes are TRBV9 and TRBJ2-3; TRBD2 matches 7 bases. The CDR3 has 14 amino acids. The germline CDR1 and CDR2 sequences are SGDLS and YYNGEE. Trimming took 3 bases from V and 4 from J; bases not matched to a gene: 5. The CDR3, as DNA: TGTGCCAGCAGCGCAGTAGCGGGTGCAGATACGCAGTATTTT. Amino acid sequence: CASSAVAGADTQYF.

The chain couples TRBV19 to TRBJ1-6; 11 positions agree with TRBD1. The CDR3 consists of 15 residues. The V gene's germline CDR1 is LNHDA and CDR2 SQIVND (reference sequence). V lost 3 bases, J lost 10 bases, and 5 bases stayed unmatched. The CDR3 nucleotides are TGTGCCAGTAGTATGTCCGGGACAGGGGGATCACCCCTCCACTTT. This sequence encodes CASSMSGTGGSPLHF.

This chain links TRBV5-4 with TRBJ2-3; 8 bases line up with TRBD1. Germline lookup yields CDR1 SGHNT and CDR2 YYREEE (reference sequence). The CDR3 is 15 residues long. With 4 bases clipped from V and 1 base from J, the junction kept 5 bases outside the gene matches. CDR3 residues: CASSPSRGRTDTQYF. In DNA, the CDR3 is TGTGCCAGCAGCCCCTCCAGGGGGCGCACAGATACGCAGTATTTT.

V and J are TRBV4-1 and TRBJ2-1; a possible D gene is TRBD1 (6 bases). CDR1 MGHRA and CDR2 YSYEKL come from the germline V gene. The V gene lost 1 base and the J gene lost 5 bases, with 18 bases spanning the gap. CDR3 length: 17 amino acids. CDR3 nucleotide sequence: TGCGCCAGCAGCCAAGGTCCGCAGGGGTCGGGAAACAATGAGCAGTTCTTC. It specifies CASSQGPQGSGNNEQFF.

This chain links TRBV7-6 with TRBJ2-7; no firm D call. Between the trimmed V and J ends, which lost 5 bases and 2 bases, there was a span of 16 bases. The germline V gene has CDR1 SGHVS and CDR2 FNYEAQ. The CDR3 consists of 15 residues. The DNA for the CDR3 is TGTGCCAGCAGCCGCACCGAGAACAGAGCCTACGAGCAGTACTTC. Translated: CASSRTENRAYEQYF.

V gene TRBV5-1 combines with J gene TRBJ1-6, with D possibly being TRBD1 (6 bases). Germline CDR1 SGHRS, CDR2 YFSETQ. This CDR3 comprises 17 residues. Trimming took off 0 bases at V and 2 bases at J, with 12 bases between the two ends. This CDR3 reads CASSLGGQMTYNSPLHF. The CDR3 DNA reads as TGCGCCAGCAGCTTGGGTGGACAGATGACCTATAATTCACCCCTCCACTTT. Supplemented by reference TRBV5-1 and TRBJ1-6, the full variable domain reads KAGVTQTPRYLIKTRGQQVTLSCSPISGHRSVSWYQQTPGQGLQFLFEYFSETQRNKGNFPGRFSGRQFSNSRSEMNVSTLELGDSALYLCASSLGGQMTYNSPLHFGNGTRLTVT.

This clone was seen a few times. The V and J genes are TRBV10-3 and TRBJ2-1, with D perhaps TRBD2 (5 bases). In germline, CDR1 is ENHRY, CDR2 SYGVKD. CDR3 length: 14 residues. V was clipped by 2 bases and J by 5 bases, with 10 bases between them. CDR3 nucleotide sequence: TGTGCCATCAGTGAGGCCCTGACTAACAATGAGCAGTTCTTC. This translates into CAISEALTNNEQFF.

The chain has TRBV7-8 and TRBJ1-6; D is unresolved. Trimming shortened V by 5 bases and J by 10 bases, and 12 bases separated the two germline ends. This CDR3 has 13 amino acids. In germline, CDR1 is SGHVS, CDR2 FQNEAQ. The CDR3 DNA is TGTGCCAGCAGCGCGGTGGGTTTGTCACCCCTCCACTTT. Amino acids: CASSAVGLSPLHF. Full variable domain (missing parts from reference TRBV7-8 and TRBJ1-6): GAGVSQSPRYKVAKRGQDVALRCDPISGHVSLFWYQQALGQGPEFLTYFQNEAQLDKSGLPSDRFFAERPEGSVSTLKIQRTQQEDSAVYLCASSAVGLSPLHFGNGTRLTVT.

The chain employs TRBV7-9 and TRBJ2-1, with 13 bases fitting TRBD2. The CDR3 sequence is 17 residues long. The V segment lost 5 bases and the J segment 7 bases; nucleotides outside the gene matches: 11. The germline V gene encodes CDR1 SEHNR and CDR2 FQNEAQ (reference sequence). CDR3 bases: TGTGCCAGCAGCGTACCGGGACTAGCGGGACCAGGGAATGAGCAGTTCTTC. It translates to CASSVPGLAGPGNEQFF.

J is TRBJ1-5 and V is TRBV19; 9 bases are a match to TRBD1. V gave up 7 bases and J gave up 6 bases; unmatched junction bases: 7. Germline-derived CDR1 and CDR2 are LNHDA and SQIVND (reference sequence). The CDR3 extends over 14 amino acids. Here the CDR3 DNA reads TGTGCCAGTACCCGGGACAGGGCCACTCAGCCCCAGCATTTT. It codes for CASTRDRATQPQHF.

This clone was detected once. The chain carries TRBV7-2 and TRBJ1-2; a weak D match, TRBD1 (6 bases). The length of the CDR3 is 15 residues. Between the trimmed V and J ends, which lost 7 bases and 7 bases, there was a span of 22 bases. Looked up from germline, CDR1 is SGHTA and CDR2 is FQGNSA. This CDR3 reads CASTPGSGQISGYTF. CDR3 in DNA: TGTGCCAGCACCCCCGGGTCCGGACAGATTTCTGGCTACACCTTC.

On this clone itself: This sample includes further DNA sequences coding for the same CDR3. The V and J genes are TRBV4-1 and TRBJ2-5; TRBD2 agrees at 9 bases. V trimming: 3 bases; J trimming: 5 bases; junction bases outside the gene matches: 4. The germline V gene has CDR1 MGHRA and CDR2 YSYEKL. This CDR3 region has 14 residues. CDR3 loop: CASSQGLASETQYF. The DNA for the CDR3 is TGCGCCAGCAGCCAGGGACTAGCCAGTGAGACCCAGTACTTC.

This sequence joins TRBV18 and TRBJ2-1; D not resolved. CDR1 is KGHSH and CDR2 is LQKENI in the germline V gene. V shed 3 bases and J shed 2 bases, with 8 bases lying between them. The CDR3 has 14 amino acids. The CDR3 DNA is TGTGCCAGCTCACCTCGCCAGACCTACAATGAGCAGTTCTTC. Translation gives CASSPRQTYNEQFF.

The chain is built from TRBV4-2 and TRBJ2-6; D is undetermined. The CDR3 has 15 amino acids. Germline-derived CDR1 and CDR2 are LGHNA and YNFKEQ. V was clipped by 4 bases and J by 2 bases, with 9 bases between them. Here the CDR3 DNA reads TGTGCCAGCAGCCTAAGCCTCGCTGGGGCCAACGTCCTGACTTTC. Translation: CASSLSLAGANVLTF.

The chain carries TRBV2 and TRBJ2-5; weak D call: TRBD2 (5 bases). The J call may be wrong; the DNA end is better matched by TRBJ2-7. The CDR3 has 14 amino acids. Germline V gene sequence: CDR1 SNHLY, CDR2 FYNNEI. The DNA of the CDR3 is TGTGCCAGCAGGAAGGGAGAGACGCGACTCGAGCAGTACTTC. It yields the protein CASRKGETRLEQYF.

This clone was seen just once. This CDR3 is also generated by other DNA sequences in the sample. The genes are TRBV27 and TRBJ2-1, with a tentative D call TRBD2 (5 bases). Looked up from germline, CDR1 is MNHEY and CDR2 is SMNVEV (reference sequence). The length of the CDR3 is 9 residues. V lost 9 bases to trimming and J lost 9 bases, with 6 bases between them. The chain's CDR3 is CASGSEQFF. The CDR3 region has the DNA TGTGCCAGTGGGAGTGAGCAGTTCTTC.

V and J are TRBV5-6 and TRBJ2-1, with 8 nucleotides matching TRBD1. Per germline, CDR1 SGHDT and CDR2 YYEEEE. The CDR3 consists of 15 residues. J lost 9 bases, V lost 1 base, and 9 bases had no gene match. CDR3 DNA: TGTGCCAGCAGCTTGAGGGCAGGGGGCCTCGGTGAGCAGTTCTTC. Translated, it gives CASSLRAGGLGEQFF.

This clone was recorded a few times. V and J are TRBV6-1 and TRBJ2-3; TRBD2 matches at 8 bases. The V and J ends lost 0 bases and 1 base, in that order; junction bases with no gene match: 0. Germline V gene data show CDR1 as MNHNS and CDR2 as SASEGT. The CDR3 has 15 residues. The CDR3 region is CASSEARGGTDTQYF. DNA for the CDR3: TGTGCCAGCAGTGAAGCGCGGGGGGGCACAGATACGCAGTATTTT.

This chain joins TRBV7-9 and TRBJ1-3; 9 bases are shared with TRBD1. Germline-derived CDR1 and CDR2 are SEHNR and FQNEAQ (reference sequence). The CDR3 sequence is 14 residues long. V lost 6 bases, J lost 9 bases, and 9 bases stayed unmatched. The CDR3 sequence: CASSRTGEAVTIYF. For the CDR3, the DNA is TGTGCCAGCAGTCGGACAGGGGAAGCTGTCACCATATATTTT. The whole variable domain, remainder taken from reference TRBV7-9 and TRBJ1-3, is DTGVSQNPRHKITKRGQNVTFRCDPISEHNRLYWYRQTLGQGPEFLTYFQNEAQLEKSRLLSDRFSAERPKGSFSTLEIQRTEQGDSAMYLCASSRTGEAVTIYFGEGSWLTVV.

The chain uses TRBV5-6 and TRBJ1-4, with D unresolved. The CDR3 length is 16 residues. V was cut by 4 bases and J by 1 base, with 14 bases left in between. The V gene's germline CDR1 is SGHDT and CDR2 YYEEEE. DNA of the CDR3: TGTGCCAGCAGCGGAGGGAGTTGGGGAACTAATGAAAAACTGTTTTTT. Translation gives CASSGGSWGTNEKLFF. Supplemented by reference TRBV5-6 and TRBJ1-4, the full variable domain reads DAGVTQSPTHLIKTRGQQVTLRCSPKSGHDTVSWYQQALGQGPQFIFQYYEEEERQRGNFPDRFSGHQFPNYSSELNVNALLLGDSALYLCASSGGSWGTNEKLFFGSGTQLSVL.

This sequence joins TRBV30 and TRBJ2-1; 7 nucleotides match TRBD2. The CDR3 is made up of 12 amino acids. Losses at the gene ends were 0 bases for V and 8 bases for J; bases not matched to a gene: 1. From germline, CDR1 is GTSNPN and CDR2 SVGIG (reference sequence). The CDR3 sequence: CAWSVAGYEQFF. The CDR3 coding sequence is TGTGCCTGGAGTGTAGCGGGATATGAGCAGTTCTTC.

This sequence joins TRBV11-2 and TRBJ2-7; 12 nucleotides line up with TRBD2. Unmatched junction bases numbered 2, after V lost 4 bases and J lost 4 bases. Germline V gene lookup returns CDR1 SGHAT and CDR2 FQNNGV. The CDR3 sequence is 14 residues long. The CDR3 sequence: CASSSTSGRYEQYF. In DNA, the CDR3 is TGTGCCAGCAGCTCTACTAGCGGGAGGTACGAGCAGTACTTC.

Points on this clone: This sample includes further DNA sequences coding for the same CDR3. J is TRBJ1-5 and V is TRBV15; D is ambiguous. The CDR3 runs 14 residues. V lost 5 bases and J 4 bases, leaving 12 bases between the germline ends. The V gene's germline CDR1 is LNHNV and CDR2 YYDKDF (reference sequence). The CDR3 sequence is CATSVRTGNQPQHF. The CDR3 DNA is TGTGCCACCAGCGTGAGGACGGGAAATCAGCCCCAGCATTTT.

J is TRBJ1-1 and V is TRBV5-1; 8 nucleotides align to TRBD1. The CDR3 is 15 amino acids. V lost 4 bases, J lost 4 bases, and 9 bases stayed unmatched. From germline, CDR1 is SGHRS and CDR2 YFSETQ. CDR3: CASSVATTGGTEAFF. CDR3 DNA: TGCGCCAGCAGCGTTGCAACCACAGGGGGCACTGAAGCTTTCTTT. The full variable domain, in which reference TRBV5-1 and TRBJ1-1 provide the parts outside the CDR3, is KAGVTQTPRYLIKTRGQQVTLSCSPISGHRSVSWYQQTPGQGLQFLFEYFSETQRNKGNFPGRFSGRQFSNSRSEMNVSTLELGDSALYLCASSVATTGGTEAFFGQGTRLTVV.